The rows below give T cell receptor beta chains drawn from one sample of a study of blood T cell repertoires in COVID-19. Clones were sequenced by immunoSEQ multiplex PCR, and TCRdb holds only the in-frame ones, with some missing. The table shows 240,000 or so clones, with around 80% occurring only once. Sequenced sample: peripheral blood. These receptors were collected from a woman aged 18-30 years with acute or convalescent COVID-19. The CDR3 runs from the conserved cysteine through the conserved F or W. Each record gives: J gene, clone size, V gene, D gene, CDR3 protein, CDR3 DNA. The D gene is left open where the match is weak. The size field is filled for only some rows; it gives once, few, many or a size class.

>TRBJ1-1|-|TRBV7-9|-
CASSLDGVTEAFF
TGTGCCAGCAGCTTAGACGGGGTCACTGAAGCTTTCTTT
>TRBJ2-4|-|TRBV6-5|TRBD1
CASSSAGTGGNIQYF
TGTGCCAGCAGTTCCGCCGGGACAGGAGGAAACATTCAGTACTTC
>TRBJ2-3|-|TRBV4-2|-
CASSQVLSAETDTQYF
TGTGCCAGCAGCCAAGTTTTGTCTGCGGAGACAGATACGCAGTATTTT
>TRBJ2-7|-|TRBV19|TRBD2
CASSMAGTSGSYEQYF
TGTGCCAGTAGTATGGCCGGGACTAGCGGGAGCTACGAGCAGTACTTC
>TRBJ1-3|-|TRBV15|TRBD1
CATSRTGAGNTIYF
TGTGCCACCAGCAGGACAGGGGCTGGAAACACCATATATTTT
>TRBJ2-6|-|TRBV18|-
CASSPSLQGTGANVLTF
TGTGCCAGCTCACCGTCTTTACAGGGCACTGGGGCCAACGTCCTGACTTTC
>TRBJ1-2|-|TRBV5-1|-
CASSLDQGTNYGYTF
TGCGCCAGCAGCCTCGATCAGGGGACTAACTATGGCTACACCTTC
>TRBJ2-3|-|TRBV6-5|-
CASSQGGGTQYF
TGTGCCAGCAGCCAAGGGGGTGGCACGCAGTATTTT
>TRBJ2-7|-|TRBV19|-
CASRSQVTSYEQYF
TGTGCCAGTCGATCACAGGTTACCTCCTACGAGCAGTACTTC
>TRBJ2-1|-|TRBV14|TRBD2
CASSLRPGLAFTEQFF
TGTGCCAGCAGCCTCAGGCCGGGACTAGCTTTCACTGAGCAGTTCTTC
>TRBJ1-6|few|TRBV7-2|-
CASSLPNSPLHF
TGTGCCAGCAGCTTACCGAATTCACCCCTCCACTTT
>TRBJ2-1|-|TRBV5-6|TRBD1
CASTLLGAQRGRNEQFF
TGTGCCAGCACCCTCCTTGGAGCTCAAAGGGGGCGCAATGAGCAGTTCTTC
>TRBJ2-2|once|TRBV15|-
CATSVTGFTGELFF
TGTGCCACCAGCGTGACAGGATTCACCGGGGAGCTGTTTTTT
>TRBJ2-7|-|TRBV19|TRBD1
CASSTPGQSYEQYF
TGTGCCAGTAGTACACCGGGACAGTCCTACGAGCAGTACTTC
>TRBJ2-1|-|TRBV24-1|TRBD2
CATSDLRLAGAGEQFF
TGTGCCACCAGTGATTTGCGGCTAGCGGGAGCGGGAGAGCAGTTCTTC
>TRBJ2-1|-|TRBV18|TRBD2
CASSPDSGKFEQFF
TGTGCCAGCTCACCGGATAGCGGGAAATTTGAGCAGTTCTTC
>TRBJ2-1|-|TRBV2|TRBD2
CASSEGGAGGGNEQFF
TGTGCCAGCAGTGAAGGTGGAGCGGGAGGTGGCAATGAGCAGTTCTTC
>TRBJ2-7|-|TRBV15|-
CATSRDIDEQYF
TGTGCCACCAGCAGAGATATTGACGAGCAGTACTTC
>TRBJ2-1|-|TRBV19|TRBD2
CASRASGIAGRRFF
TGTGCCAGTAGGGCTAGCGGTATAGCGGGTCGTCGGTTCTTC
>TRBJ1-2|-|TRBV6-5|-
CASSYRDYYGYTF
TGTGCCAGCAGTTACCGGGACTACTATGGCTACACCTTC
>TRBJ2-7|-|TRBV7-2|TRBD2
CASSPPSGRATEQYF
TGTGCCAGCAGCCCCCCTAGCGGGAGGGCCACCGAGCAGTACTTC
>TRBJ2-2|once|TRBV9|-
CASSVERGYTGELFF
TGTGCCAGCAGCGTAGAACGAGGATACACCGGGGAGCTGTTTTTT
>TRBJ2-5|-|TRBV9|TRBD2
CASSLQILAGQETQYF
TGTGCCAGCAGCCTCCAAATACTAGCGGGTCAAGAGACCCAGTACTTC
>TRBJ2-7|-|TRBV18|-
CASSPRGGSEGYEQYF
TGTGCCAGCTCACCACGCGGCGGCTCGGAGGGCTACGAGCAGTACTTC
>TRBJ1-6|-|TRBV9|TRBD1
CASSALTGTIGSPLHF
TGTGCCAGCAGCGCCCTGACAGGGACAATAGGTTCACCCCTCCACTTT
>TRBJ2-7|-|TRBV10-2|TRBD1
CATTPGGEQYF
TGCGCCACCACACCAGGGGGAGAGCAGTACTTC
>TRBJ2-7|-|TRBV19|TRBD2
CASTRASGTYEQYF
TGTGCCAGTACCCGGGCTAGCGGGACCTACGAGCAGTACTTC